This record covers a single T cell receptor beta chain. RNA amounts of 0.5 to 1 ug underwent reverse transcription with random hexamers. Amplification of TCR beta CDR3 was carried out by immunoSEQ multiplex PCR, which covered 54 Vbeta and 13 Jbeta segments. TCRdb redid the calling of the immunoSEQ multiplex PCR reads with MiXCR, one entry per CDR3 protein. The table lists 150,000 to 160,000 distinct CDR3 sequences, roughly 96% of them singletons, with about 0.17% in the top ten. The data originate from a study of CD8 T cells in Susac syndrome. The CDR3 totals 14 residues. Deletions cut 1 base from V and 3 bases from J, with 9 bases between. The germline V gene encodes CDR1 LNHNV and CDR2 YYDKDF (reference sequence).

This receptor was taken from a human donor with Susac syndrome. The source material was CD4+ T cells from PBMCs. J is TRBJ2-5 and V is TRBV15; no clear D gene. The CDR3 reads CATSRASEEETQYF. The DNA of the CDR3 is TGTGCCACCAGCAGAGCCTCAGAAGAAGAGACCCAGTACTTC.